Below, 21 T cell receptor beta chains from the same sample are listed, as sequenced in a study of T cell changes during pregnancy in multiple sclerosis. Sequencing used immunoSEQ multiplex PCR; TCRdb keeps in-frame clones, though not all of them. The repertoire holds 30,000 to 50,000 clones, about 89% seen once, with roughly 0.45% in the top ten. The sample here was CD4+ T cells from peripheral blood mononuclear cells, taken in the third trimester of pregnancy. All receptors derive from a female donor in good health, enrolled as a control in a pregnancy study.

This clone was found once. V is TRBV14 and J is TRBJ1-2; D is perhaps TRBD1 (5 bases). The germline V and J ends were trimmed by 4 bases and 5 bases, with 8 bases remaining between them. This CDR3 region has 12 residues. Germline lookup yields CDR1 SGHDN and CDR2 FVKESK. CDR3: CASSLDSYGYTF. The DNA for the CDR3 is TGTGCCAGCAGCCTAGACAGTTATGGCTACACCTTC.

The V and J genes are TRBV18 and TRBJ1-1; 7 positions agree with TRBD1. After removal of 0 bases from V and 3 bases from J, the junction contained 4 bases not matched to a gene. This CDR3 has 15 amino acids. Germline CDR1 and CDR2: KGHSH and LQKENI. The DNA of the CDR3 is TGTGCCAGCTCACCACCGTCGCAGGGGGACACTGAAGCTTTCTTT. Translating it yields CASSPPSQGDTEAFF.

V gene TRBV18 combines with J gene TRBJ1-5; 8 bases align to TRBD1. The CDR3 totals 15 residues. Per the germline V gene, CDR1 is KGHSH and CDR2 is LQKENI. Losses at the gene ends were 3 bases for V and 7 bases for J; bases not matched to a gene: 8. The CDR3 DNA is TGTGCCAGCTCACCTAACACAGGGGGACGGCAGCCCCAGCATTTT. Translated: CASSPNTGGRQPQHF.

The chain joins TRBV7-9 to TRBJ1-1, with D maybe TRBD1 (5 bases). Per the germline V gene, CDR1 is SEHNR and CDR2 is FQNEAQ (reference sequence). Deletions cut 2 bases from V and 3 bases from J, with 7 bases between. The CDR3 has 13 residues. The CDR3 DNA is TGTGCCAGCAGCTTAACGACAGACACTGAAGCTTTCTTT. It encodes CASSLTTDTEAFF.

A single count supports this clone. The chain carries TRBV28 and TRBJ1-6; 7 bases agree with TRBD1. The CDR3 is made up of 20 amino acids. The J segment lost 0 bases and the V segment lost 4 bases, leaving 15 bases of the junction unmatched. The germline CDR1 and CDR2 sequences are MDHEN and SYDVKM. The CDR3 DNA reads TGTGCCAGCAGTTGGGGACCGGGACAGTCCGTCGGCTCCTATAATTCACCCCTCCACTTT. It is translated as CASSWGPGQSVGSYNSPLHF.

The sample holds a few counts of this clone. The CDR3 reads CASSLAGVSTDTQYF. DNA for the CDR3: TGTGCCAGCTCACTAGCGGGAGTTAGCACAGATACGCAGTATTTT. V gene TRBV2 combines with J gene TRBJ2-3; 11 nucleotides align to TRBD2. Germline values: CDR1 SNHLY, CDR2 FYNNEI. The CDR3 covers 15 residues. V dropped 8 bases and J dropped 0; count of bases not matched to a gene: 4. Looking up the rest from reference TRBV2 and TRBJ2-3 gives the full variable domain: EPEVTQTPSHQVTQMGQEVILRCVPISNHLYFYWYRQILGQKVEFLVSFYNNEISEKSEIFDDQFSVERPDGSNFTLKIRSTKLEDSAMYFCASSLAGVSTDTQYFGPGTRLTVL.

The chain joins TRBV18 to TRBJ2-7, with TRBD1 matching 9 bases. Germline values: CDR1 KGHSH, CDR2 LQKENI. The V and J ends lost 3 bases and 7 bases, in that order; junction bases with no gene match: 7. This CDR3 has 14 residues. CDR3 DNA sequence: TGTGCCAGCTCACCGGGACAGGGACTGGGGGAGCAGTACTTC. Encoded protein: CASSPGQGLGEQYF.

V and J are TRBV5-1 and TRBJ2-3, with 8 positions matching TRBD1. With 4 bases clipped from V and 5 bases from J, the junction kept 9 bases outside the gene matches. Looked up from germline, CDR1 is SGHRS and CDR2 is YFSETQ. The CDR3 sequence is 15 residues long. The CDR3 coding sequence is TGCGCCAGCAGCCCCCAGGGGGCGCAAGTAGATACGCAGTATTTT. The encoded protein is CASSPQGAQVDTQYF.

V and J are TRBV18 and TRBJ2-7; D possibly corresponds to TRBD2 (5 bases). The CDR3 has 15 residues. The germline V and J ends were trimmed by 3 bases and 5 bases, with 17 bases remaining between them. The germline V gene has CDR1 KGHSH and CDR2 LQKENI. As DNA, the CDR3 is TGTGCCAGCTCACCGAGGGCAGGTTTTTTCGACGAGCAGTACTTC. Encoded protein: CASSPRAGFFDEQYF.

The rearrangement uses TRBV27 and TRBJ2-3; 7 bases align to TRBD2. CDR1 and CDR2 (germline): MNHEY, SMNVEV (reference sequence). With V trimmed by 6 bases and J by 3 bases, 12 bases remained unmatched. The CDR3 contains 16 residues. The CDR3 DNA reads TGTGCCAGCAGCCCGTTCTCGGTGGGGGGGACAGATACGCAGTATTTT. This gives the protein CASSPFSVGGTDTQYF.

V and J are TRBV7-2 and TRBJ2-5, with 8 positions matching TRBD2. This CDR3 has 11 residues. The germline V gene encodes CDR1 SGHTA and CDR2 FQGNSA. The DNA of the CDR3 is TGTGGGTACCGGGAGGGGGAGACCCAGTACTTC. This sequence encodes CGYREGETQYF.

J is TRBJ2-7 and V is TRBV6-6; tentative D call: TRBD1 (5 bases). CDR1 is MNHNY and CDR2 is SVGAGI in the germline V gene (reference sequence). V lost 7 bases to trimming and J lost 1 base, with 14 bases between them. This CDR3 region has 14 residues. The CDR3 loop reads CASTPDILSYEQYF. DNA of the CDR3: TGTGCCAGCACCCCGGACATTCTTTCCTACGAGCAGTACTTC.

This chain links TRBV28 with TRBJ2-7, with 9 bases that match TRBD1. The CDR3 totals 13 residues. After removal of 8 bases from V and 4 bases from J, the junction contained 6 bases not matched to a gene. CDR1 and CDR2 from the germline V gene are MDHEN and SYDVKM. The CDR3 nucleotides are TGTGCCAGCCGGACAGGGGCTGAATACGAGCAGTACTTC. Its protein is CASRTGAEYEQYF.

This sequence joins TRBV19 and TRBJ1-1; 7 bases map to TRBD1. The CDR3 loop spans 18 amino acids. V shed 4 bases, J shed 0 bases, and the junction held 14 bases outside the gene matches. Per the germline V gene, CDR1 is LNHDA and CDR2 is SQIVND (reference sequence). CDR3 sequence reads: CASSRGPGQTTMNTEAFF. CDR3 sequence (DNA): TGTGCCAGTAGTAGGGGACCGGGACAGACTACAATGAACACTGAAGCTTTCTTT. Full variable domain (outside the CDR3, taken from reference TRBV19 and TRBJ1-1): DGGITQSPKYLFRKEGQNVTLSCEQNLNHDAMYWYRQDPGQGLRLIYYSQIVNDFQKGDIAEGYSVSREKKESFPLTVTSAQKNPTAFYLCASSRGPGQTTMNTEAFFGQGTRLTVV.

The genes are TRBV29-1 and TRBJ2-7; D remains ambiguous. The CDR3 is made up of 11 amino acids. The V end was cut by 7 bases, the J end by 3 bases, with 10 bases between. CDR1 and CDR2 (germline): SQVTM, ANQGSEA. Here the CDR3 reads CSARVVYEQYF. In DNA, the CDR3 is TGCAGCGCCCGAGTAGTCTACGAGCAGTACTTC.

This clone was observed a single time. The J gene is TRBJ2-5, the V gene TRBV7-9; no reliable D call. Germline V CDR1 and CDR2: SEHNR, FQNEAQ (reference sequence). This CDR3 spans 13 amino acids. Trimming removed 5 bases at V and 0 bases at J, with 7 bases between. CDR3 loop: CASSTEYQETQYF. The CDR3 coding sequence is TGTGCCAGCAGCACAGAGTACCAAGAGACCCAGTACTTC.

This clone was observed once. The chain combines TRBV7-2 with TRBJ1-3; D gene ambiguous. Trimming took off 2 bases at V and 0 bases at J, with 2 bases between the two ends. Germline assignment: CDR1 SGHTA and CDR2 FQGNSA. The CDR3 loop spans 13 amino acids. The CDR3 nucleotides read TGTGCCAGCAGCTTATACTCTGGAAACACCATATATTTT. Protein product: CASSLYSGNTIYF.

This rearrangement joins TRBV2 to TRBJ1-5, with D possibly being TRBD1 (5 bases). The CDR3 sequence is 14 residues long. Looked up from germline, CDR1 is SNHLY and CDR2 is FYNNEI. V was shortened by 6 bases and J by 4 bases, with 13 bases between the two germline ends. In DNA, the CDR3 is TGTGCCAGCAGGGACAACAGGCCGAATCAGCCCCAGCATTTT. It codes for CASRDNRPNQPQHF.

DNA for the CDR3: TGTGCCAGCAGCAAACATAGTCAGCCCCAGCATTTT. It specifies CASSKHSQPQHF. The V call is TRBV21-1, the J call TRBJ1-5. TRBV21-1 is annotated as a pseudogene. This CDR3 region has 12 residues.

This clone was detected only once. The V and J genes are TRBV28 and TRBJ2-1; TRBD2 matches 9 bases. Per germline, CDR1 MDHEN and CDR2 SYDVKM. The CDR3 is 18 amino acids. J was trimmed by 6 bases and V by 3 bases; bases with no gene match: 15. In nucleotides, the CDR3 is TGTGCCAGCAGTTTCCCGAGACTAGCGGAAGATGCGACCAATGAGCAGTTCTTC. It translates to CASSFPRLAEDATNEQFF.

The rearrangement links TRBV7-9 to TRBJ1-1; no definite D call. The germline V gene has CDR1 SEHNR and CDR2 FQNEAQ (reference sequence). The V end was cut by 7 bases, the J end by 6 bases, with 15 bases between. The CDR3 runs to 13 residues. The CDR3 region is CASTYRGSPEAFF. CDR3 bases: TGTGCCAGCACCTATCGCGGGAGCCCTGAAGCTTTCTTT.